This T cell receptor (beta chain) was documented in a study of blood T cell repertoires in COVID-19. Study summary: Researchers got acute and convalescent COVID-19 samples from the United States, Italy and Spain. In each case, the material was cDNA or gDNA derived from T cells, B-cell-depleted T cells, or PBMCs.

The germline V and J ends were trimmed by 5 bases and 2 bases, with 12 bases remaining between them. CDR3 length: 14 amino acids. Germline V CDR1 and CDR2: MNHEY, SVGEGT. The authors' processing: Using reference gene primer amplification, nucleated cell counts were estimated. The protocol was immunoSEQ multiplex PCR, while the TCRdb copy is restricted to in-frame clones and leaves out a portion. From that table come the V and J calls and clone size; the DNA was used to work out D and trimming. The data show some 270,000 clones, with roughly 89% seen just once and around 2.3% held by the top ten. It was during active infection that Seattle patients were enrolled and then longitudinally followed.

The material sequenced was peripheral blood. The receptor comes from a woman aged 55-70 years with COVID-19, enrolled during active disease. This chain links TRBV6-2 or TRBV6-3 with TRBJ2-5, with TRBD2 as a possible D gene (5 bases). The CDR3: CASSLPGTQETQYF. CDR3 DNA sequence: TGTGCCAGCAGTCTACCGGGAACACAAGAGACCCAGTACTTC.